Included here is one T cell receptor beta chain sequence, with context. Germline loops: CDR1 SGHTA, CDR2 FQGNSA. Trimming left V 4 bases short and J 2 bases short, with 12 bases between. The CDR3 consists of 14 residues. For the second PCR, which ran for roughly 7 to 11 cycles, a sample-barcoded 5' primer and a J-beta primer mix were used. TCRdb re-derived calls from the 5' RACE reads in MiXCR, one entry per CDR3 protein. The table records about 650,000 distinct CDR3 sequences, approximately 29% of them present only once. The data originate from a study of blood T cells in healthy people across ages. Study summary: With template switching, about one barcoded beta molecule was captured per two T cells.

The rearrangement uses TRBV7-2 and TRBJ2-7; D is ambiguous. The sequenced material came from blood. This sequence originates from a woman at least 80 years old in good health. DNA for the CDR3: TGTGCCAGCAGCTCCTCGTTGGGTCCCTACGAGCAGTACTTC. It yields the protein CASSSSLGPYEQYF.